This paragraph reports one T cell receptor (beta chain). The data are from a study of blood T cell repertoires in COVID-19. About the research overall: There were acute and convalescent COVID-19 samples, and they came from the United States, Italy and Spain. Nucleic acid was either cDNA or gDNA, and it came from T cells, B-cell-depleted T cells, or PBMCs.

Seattle's cohort entered during active infection and was followed longitudinally. Repertoires were generated with immunoSEQ multiplex PCR, while TCRdb's copy carries only in-frame clones and drops some. The sample includes about 170,000 clones, approximately 86% of them seen just once. Germline V gives CDR1 SGHTA, CDR2 FQGNSA. Trimming left V 5 bases short and J 4 bases short, with 11 bases between. There are 13 residues in the CDR3. The sequenced sample consisted of peripheral blood. This clonotype was sampled from a woman aged 40-49 years with COVID-19, enrolled during active disease. The J gene is TRBJ1-1, the V gene TRBV7-2; unclear D gene. CDR3 nucleotide sequence: TGTGCCAGCAGCCCCCGCGTAATCACTGAAGCTTTCTTT. This sequence encodes CASSPRVITEAFF.